This section outlines one T cell receptor beta chain sequence together with its context. Antigen: not known. Repertoires were generated with immunoSEQ multiplex PCR, while TCRdb's copy carries only in-frame clones and drops some. The sample includes around 2,000,000 clones, 90% to 95% of them seen just once. The data stem from a study of shared clonotypes between healthy human individuals. The study, taken as a whole, reports: Shared clonotypes: roughly 4.5% naive CD4, about 4% naive CD8, 2.3% memory CD4, under 0.5% memory CD8.

Sequencing input: naive CD4+ T cells sorted from blood. Regarding subset: CD45RA+ positively selected. The TCR originated in a man younger than 35 in good health.

The CDR3 region is CAWRFWGKETQYF. The CDR3 coding sequence is TGTGCCTGGAGGTTCTGGGGTAAAGAGACCCAGTACTTC. This chain links TRBV30 with TRBJ2-5; D not certain. CDR3 size: 13 residues. CDR1 is GTSNPN and CDR2 is SVGIG in the germline V gene (reference sequence). V lost 3 bases to trimming and J lost 3 bases, with 11 bases between them. The full variable domain, its missing parts supplied by reference TRBV30 and TRBJ2-5, is SQTIHQWPATLVQPVGSPLSLECTVEGTSNPNLYWYRQAAGRGLQLLFYSVGIGQISSEVPQNLSASRPQDRQFILSSKKLLLSDSGFYLCAWRFWGKETQYFGPGTRLLVL.